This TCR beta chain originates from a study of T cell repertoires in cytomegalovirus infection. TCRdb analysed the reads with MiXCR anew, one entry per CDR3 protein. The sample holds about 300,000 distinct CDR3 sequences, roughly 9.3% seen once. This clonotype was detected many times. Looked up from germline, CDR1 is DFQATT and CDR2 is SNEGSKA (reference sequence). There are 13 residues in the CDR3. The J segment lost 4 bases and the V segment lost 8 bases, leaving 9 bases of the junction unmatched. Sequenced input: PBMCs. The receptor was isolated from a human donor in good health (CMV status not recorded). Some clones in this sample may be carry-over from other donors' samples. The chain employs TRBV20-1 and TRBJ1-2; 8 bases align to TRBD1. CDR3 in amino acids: CSSRQGSSYGYTF. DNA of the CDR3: TGCAGTTCACGACAGGGGTCTTCCTATGGCTACACCTTC.